The next 12 T cell receptor beta chains were all read from a single sample in a study of Graves' ophthalmopathy and Graves' hyperthyroidism (dated 2018 in TCRdb). Instrument used: Illumina HiSeq 2000. For repertoire sequencing, TCR beta CDR3 regions were amplified from RNA transcripts. The first round of RT-PCR was done with HTBI primers and the Qiagen OneStep RT-PCR kit, and was followed by a second round of multiplex PCR, then size selection and purification. TCRdb reprocessing: public reads trimmed at Q25 with fastp, clones called with MiXCR, in-frame beta chains kept. For every CDR3 protein sequence, its rows merge into one entry that carries the most common genes and DNA. The sample profile shows roughly 380,000 distinct CDR3 sequences; approximately 15% of them were found once. 5.5% to 8% of the sample goes to the ten largest clones. Material for sequencing was peripheral blood. The source of these receptors is a woman aged 18-29 years with stable Graves' hyperthyroidism. Donor details come from another sample of the same person, matched by shared clones.

This chain uses TRBV19 with TRBJ2-2, with D perhaps matching TRBD2 (6 bases). The CDR3 consists of 16 residues. Looked up from germline, CDR1 is LNHDA and CDR2 is SQIVND (reference sequence). V lost 0 bases to trimming and J lost 0 bases, with 8 bases between them. For the CDR3, the DNA is TGTGCCAGTAGTATAGATTGGGGGGCGAACACCGGGGAGCTGTTTTTT. This translates into CASSIDWGANTGELFF. Filled out from reference TRBV19 and TRBJ2-2, the complete variable domain reads DGGITQSPKYLFRKEGQNVTLSCEQNLNHDAMYWYRQDPGQGLRLIYYSQIVNDFQKGDIAEGYSVSREKKESFPLTVTSAQKNPTAFYLCASSIDWGANTGELFFGEGSRLTVL.

The table lists this clonotype with many counts. The rearrangement links TRBV7-8 to TRBJ1-6; D uncertain. The germline V gene has CDR1 SGHVS and CDR2 FQNEAQ. This CDR3 contains 14 residues. The V end lost 3 bases, the J end lost 9 bases, and 12 bases lay between the germline ends. CDR3: CASSFAGQTSPLHF. The CDR3 bases are TGTGCCAGCAGCTTCGCCGGGCAGACTTCACCCCTCCACTTT.

This clonotype was counted at least ten times. The rearrangement links TRBV28 to TRBJ2-5, with D perhaps matching TRBD2 (6 bases). The CDR3 has 13 residues. Germline CDR1 reads MDHEN; CDR2 reads SYDVKM. V lost 6 bases and J 0 bases, leaving 8 bases between the germline ends. The CDR3 region is CASSAGHQETQYF. The CDR3 DNA sequence: TGTGCCAGCAGCGCGGGGCACCAAGAGACCCAGTACTTC.

This clonotype has at least ten counts. This chain joins TRBV7-2 and TRBJ2-7; perhaps D is TRBD1 or TRBD2 (5 bases each). Germline loops: CDR1 SGHTA, CDR2 FQGNSA. The CDR3 runs to 14 residues. Trimming took off 5 bases at V and 6 bases at J, with 17 bases between the two ends. CDR3 nucleotide sequence: TGTGCCAGCAGCCTCCCACCCAGGGACGTCGAGCAGTACTTC. Its protein product is CASSLPPRDVEQYF.

This clonotype was counted once. V and J are TRBV11-1 and TRBJ2-7; D may be TRBD1 (6 bases). Trimming shortened V by 3 bases and J by 3 bases, and 18 bases separated the two germline ends. The CDR3 length is 16 residues. CDR1 SGHAT and CDR2 FQDESV come from the germline V gene (reference sequence). The CDR3 here is CASSFSRTDENYEQYF. CDR3 coding DNA: TGTGCCAGCAGCTTTTCAAGGACAGACGAAAACTACGAGCAGTACTTC.

This clonotype has ten or more counts. The chain's CDR3 is CASSYGGINQPQHF. The CDR3 nucleotides read TGTGCCAGCAGCTACGGGGGAATCAATCAGCCCCAGCATTTT. The rearrangement joins TRBV6-5 to TRBJ1-5, with a tentative D call TRBD1 (5 bases). Per the germline V gene, CDR1 is MNHEY and CDR2 is SVGAGI. The germline V and J ends were trimmed by 6 bases and 3 bases, with 12 bases remaining between them. This CDR3 has 14 amino acids.

This clonotype showed up just a few times. This rearrangement joins TRBV3-1 to TRBJ1-2; D is unresolved. CDR3 size: 15 residues. Trimming shortened V by 2 bases and J by 4 bases, and 14 bases separated the two germline ends. CDR1 is LGHDT and CDR2 is YNNKEL in the germline V gene (reference sequence). CDR3 amino acids: CASSQSRSIGYGYTF. The CDR3 bases are TGTGCCAGCAGCCAATCCAGGTCGATAGGCTATGGCTACACCTTC.

This clonotype occurred many times. The gene calls are TRBV7-2 and TRBJ2-5; 8 nucleotides line up with TRBD1. Germline CDR1 is SGHTA and CDR2 is FQGNSA. This CDR3 contains 17 residues. The J segment lost 4 bases and the V segment lost 3 bases, leaving 13 bases of the junction unmatched. CDR3 sequence (DNA): TGTGCCAGCAGCTTTGGACAGGGTTTAGCAGGTCGAGAGACCCAGTACTTC. Residues: CASSFGQGLAGRETQYF.

In its sample, this clonotype was seen many times. The chain couples TRBV12-3 or TRBV12-4 to TRBJ1-2; a possible D gene is TRBD1 (5 bases). The CDR3 length is 12 residues. V gave up 4 bases and J gave up 5 bases, with 8 bases separating them. CDR3 nucleotides: TGTGCCAGCAGTTCCCCAGGGTATGGCTACACCTTC. Protein product: CASSSPGYGYTF.

The table lists this clonotype with many counts. The rearrangement joins TRBV5-1 to TRBJ1-2, with TRBD1 as a possible D gene (5 bases). CDR1 SGHRS and CDR2 YFSETQ come from the germline V gene. Trimming cost V 0 bases and J 6 bases, with 12 bases left between them. This CDR3 spans 14 amino acids. The CDR3 region has the DNA TGCGCCAGCAGCTTGGAAAGAGGGGAACATGGCTACACCTTC. Its translation is CASSLERGEHGYTF.

This clonotype was seen repeatedly, ten times or more. The chain uses TRBV5-1 and TRBJ2-4; D might be TRBD1 or TRBD2, each matching 6 bases. This CDR3 has 13 residues. Germline CDR1 SGHRS, CDR2 YFSETQ. Trimming left V 1 base short and J 5 bases short, with 7 bases between. DNA for the CDR3: TGCGCCAGCAGCTTGCGGGGGCAAAACATTCAGTACTTC. Translating it yields CASSLRGQNIQYF.

The sample holds a few counts of this clonotype. V and J are TRBV13 and TRBJ1-1; TRBD1 might be the D (6 bases). From germline, CDR1 is PRHDT and CDR2 FYEKMQ (reference sequence). The CDR3 runs to 13 residues. Trimming shortened V by 5 bases and J by 3 bases, and 10 bases separated the two germline ends. Written as DNA, the CDR3 is TGTGCCAGCAGCGGGGGGCGGCACACTGAAGCTTTCTTT. Its protein product is CASSGGRHTEAFF.